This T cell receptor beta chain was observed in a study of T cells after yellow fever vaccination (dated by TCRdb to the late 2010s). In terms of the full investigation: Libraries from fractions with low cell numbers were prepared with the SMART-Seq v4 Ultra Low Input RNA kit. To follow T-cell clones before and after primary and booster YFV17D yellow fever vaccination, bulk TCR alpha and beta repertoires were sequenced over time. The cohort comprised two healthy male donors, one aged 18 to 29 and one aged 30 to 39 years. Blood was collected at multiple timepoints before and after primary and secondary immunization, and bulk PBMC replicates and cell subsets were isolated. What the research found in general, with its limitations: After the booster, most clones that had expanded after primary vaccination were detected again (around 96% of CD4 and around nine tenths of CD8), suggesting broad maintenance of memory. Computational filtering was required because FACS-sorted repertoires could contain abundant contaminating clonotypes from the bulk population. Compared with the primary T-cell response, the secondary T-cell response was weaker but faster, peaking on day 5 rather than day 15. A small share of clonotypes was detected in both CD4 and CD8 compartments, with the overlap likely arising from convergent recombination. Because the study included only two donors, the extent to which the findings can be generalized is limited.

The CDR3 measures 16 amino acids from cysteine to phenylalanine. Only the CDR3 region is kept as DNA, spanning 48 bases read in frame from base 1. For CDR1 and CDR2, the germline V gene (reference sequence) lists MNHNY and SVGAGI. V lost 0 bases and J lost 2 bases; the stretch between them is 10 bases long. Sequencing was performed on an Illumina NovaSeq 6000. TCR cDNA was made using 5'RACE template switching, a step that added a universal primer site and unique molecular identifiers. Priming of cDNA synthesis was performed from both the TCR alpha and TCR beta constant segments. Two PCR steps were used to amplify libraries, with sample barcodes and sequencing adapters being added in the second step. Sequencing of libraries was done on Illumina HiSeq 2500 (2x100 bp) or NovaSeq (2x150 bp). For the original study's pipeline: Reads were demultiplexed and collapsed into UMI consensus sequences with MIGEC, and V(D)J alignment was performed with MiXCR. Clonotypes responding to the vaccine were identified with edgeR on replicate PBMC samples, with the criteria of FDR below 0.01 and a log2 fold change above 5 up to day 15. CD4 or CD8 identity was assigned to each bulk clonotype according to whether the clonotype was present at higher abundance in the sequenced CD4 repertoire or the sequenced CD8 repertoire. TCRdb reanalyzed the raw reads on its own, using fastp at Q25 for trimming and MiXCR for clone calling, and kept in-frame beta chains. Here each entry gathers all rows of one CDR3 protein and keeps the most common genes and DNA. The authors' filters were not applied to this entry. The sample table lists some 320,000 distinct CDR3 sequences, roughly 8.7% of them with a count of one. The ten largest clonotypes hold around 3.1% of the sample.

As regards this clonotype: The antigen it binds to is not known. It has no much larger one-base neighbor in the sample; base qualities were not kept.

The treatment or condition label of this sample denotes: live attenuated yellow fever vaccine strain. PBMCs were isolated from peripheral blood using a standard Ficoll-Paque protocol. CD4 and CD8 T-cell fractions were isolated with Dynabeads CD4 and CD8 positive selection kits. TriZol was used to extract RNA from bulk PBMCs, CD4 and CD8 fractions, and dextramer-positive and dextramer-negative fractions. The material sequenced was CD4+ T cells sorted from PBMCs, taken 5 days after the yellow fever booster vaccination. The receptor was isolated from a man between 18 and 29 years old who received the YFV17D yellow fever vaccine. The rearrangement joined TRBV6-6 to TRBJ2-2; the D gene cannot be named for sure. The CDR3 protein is CASSYSGSDNTGELFF. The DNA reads TGTGCCAGCAGTTACTCAGGATCGGACAACACCGGGGAGCTGTTTTTT.